The 10 T cell receptor beta chains below come from one sample, sequenced in a study of blood T cells in healthy people across ages. Using a J-beta primer mix together with a sample-barcoded 5' primer, a second PCR was run for about 6 to 12 cycles. Via MiXCR, TCRdb re-called the 5' RACE reads, giving one row per CDR3 protein. The sample lists under 1 million distinct CDR3 sequences; approximately 48% were seen once. What was sequenced was blood. These receptors all come from a man aged 55-75 years in good health.

This clonotype was counted only a few times. The chain carries TRBV29-1 and TRBJ2-3; D may be TRBD1 (6 bases). The CDR3 spans 17 residues. Per the germline V gene, CDR1 is SQVTM and CDR2 is ANQGSEA. V dropped 6 bases and J dropped 3 bases, with 25 bases sitting between them. The CDR3 region has the DNA TGCAGCGTCCTGTACTATTCCGGGACAAAGGAGACAGATACGCAGTATTTT. As protein: CSVLYYSGTKETDTQYF.

The chain uses TRBV7-9 and TRBJ1-1, with D unclear. Germline CDR1 is SEHNR and CDR2 is FQNEAQ (reference sequence). This CDR3 spans 14 amino acids. Trimming removed 1 base at V and 5 bases at J, with 11 bases between. CDR3 coding DNA: TGTGCCAGCAGCTTAGAGGTGGGGTGGACTGAAGCTTTCTTT. This codes for CASSLEVGWTEAFF.

This rearrangement joins TRBV27 to TRBJ2-7; 11 bases are a match to TRBD2. This CDR3 is 17 amino acids long. Trimming took 1 base from V and 1 from J; bases not matched to a gene: 6. CDR1 and CDR2 (germline): MNHEY, SMNVEV (reference sequence). CDR3 in DNA: TGTGCCAGCAGTTTATTGAATAGCGGGGGGGTATCCTACGAGCAGTACTTC. Amino acid sequence: CASSLLNSGGVSYEQYF.

This clonotype showed up just once. The chain employs TRBV6-6 and TRBJ2-1; D perhaps matches TRBD2 (6 bases). The V gene lost 6 bases and the J gene lost 3 bases, with 15 bases spanning the gap. The germline CDR1 and CDR2 sequences are MNHNY and SVGAGI (reference sequence). The CDR3 covers 15 residues. The CDR3 is CASRVSAGNYNEQFF. CDR3 DNA sequence: TGTGCCAGCAGAGTTTCCGCGGGGAACTACAATGAGCAGTTCTTC.

The rearrangement uses TRBV20-1 and TRBJ2-1; tentative D call: TRBD2 (5 bases). Trimming removed 8 bases from V and 1 base from J, with 18 bases in between. The length of the CDR3 is 15 residues. The germline gives CDR1 DFQATT, CDR2 SNEGSKA (reference sequence). CDR3 DNA: TGCAGTATTGGGAGCGTGCTTTGGTCCTACAATGAGCAGTTCTTC. This translates into CSIGSVLWSYNEQFF.

The V and J genes are TRBV20-1 and TRBJ1-5; 7 bases fit TRBD1. Germline loops: CDR1 DFQATT, CDR2 SNEGSKA (reference sequence). CDR3 size: 12 residues. The CDR3, as DNA: TGCGGTGGGACAGCTAGCAATCAGCCCCAGCATTTT. This gives the protein CGGTASNQPQHF.

This clonotype was detected only a few times. The chain combines TRBV9 with TRBJ2-3, with D uncertain. V lost 0 bases and J 2 bases, leaving 10 bases between the germline ends. This CDR3 comprises 15 residues. Germline-derived CDR1 and CDR2 are SGDLS and YYNGEE. The CDR3 sequence is CASSVDGSPTDTQYF. For the CDR3, the DNA is TGTGCCAGCAGCGTAGACGGGTCCCCCACAGATACGCAGTATTTT.

This clonotype came up a few times. V is TRBV6-2 or TRBV6-3 and J is TRBJ2-7; D is possibly TRBD1 (7 bases). Germline V gives CDR1 MNHEY, CDR2 SVGEGT. The V end was cut by 0 bases, the J end by 0 bases, with 21 bases between. The CDR3 runs to 19 residues. DNA of the CDR3: TGTGCCAGCAGTTACTCGGGGGATATAGACAGGGACTTCTCCTACGAGCAGTACTTC. As protein: CASSYSGDIDRDFSYEQYF.

V and J are TRBV12-3 or TRBV12-4 and TRBJ2-4; 12 nucleotides line up with TRBD2. CDR3 length: 13 residues. J gave up 7 bases and V 8 bases, and 3 bases lay outside the gene matches. For the CDR3, the DNA is TGTGCCAGCGGGACTAGCGGGCGGAACATTCAGTACTTC. It translates to CASGTSGRNIQYF.

J is TRBJ2-1 and V is TRBV5-1, with 9 bases aligning to TRBD1. Unmatched junction bases numbered 4, after V lost 4 bases and J lost 5 bases. CDR3 size: 14 residues. Per the germline V gene, CDR1 is SGHRS and CDR2 is YFSETQ. CDR3 in amino acids: CASSGTGRHNEQFF. The CDR3, as DNA: TGCGCCAGCAGCGGGACAGGGCGCCACAATGAGCAGTTCTTC.